A selection of T cell receptor beta chains follows, all from one sample in a study of blood T cell repertoires in COVID-19. Repertoires were generated with immunoSEQ multiplex PCR, while TCRdb's copy carries only in-frame clones and drops some. The table records about 110,000 clones, around 90% of them present only once. The sample was peripheral blood. The origin of the receptors is a woman aged 30 to 39 with acute or convalescent COVID-19. The CDR3 runs from the conserved cysteine through the conserved F or W. Fields, in order: clone size, D gene, J gene, V gene, CDR3 protein, CDR3 DNA. A D gene is named only where the DNA matches it firmly. Where a row states a size, it is once, few, many or the class of an expanded clone; other rows omit it.

-,-,TRBJ2-4,TRBV19,CASSMGRENIQYF,TGTGCCAGTAGTATGGGCAGGGAAAACATTCAGTACTTC
-,-,TRBJ2-5,TRBV20-1,CSAEAQETQYF,TGCAGTGCTGAGGCACAAGAGACCCAGTACTTC
-,TRBD1,TRBJ2-5,TRBV19,CASSLRTGGSLETQYF,TGTGCCAGTAGTCTAAGGACAGGGGGTTCGTTAGAGACCCAGTACTTC
-,TRBD1,TRBJ2-5,TRBV28,CASSSLTGGAKETQYF,TGTGCCAGCAGTTCCCTGACAGGGGGCGCGAAGGAGACCCAGTACTTC
-,-,TRBJ2-1,TRBV27,CASANDFSSYNEQFF,TGTGCCAGCGCTAACGACTTCAGCTCCTACAATGAGCAGTTCTTC
-,-,TRBJ1-1,TRBV9,CASSLGTGTEAFF,TGTGCCAGCAGCCTCGGGACTGGGACTGAAGCTTTCTTT
-,TRBD2,TRBJ2-5,TRBV4-1,CASSQAGGQETQYF,TGCGCCAGCAGCCAAGCGGGGGGGCAAGAGACCCAGTACTTC
once,-,TRBJ1-2,TRBV30,CAWSVPRQNYGYTF,TGTGCCTGGAGTGTACCCCGACAAAACTATGGCTACACCTTC
-,-,TRBJ1-3,TRBV11-2,CASRSPDGGNTIYF,TGTGCCAGCAGATCTCCCGACGGGGGAAACACCATATATTTT
-,-,TRBJ1-6,TRBV5-4,CASSSQGGGSPLHF,TGTGCCAGCAGCTCACAGGGTGGGGGTTCACCCCTCCACTTT
-,-,TRBJ2-1,TRBV9,CASSVWRDSYNEQFF,TGTGCCAGCAGTGTTTGGCGGGACTCCTACAATGAGCAGTTCTTC
-,TRBD1,TRBJ2-3,TRBV11-3,CASSLRRDRTQYF,TGTGCCAGCAGCTTACGCCGGGACAGGACGCAGTATTTT
-,TRBD1,TRBJ1-1,TRBV3-1/TRBV3-2,CASSQEPGGSPEAFF,TGTGCCAGCAGCCAAGAGCCAGGGGGTTCCCCTGAAGCTTTCTTT
-,-,TRBJ1-1,TRBV7-9,CASSTDEELFKAFF,TGTGCCAGCAGCACTGATGAGGAGTTGTTTAAAGCTTTCTTT
-,-,TRBJ2-7,TRBV6-5,CASSYSPDSSYEQYF,TGTGCCAGCAGTTACTCTCCGGACAGCTCCTACGAGCAGTACTTC
-,TRBD1,TRBJ2-7,TRBV27,CASSRRQGPYEQYF,TGTGCCAGCAGTCGGAGACAGGGTCCCTACGAGCAGTACTTC
-,TRBD2,TRBJ2-5,TRBV19,CASSIARTSGLETQYF,TGTGCCAGTAGTATCGCCCGGACTAGCGGGTTGGAGACCCAGTACTTC
-,TRBD2,TRBJ2-1,TRBV7-2,CASSLDLERGTYNEQFF,TGTGCCAGCAGCTTAGATTTAGAGCGGGGAACCTACAATGAGCAGTTCTTC
-,-,TRBJ2-2,TRBV11-2,CASSLAPYTGELFF,TGTGCCAGCAGCTTAGCTCCTTACACCGGGGAGCTGTTTTTT
-,TRBD2,TRBJ2-3,TRBV4-1,CASSYLAGGTDTQYF,TGCGCCAGCAGCTATCTAGCGGGGGGAACAGATACGCAGTATTTT
once,-,TRBJ2-7,TRBV28,CASSLGYEQYF,TGTGCCAGCAGCCTCGGGTACGAGCAGTACTTC
-,-,TRBJ1-2,TRBV28,CASSLFGVQIYGYTF,TGTGCCAGCAGTTTATTCGGTGTACAGATCTATGGCTACACCTTC
-,TRBD2,TRBJ2-7,TRBV29-1,CSVVVRREFGEQYF,TGCAGCGTTGTCGTTCGGCGGGAGTTTGGCGAGCAGTACTTC
-,-,TRBJ1-6,TRBV2,CASSKVTGVNSPLHF,TGTGCCAGCAGTAAGGTAACGGGGGTTAATTCACCCCTCCACTTT